This TCR beta chain was recovered during a study of Ad26.COV2.S vaccination and SARS-CoV-2 variants. Study conclusions and caveats: The TCR breadth and depth analyses may have produced an underestimate of total T cell responses.

The assay was immunoSEQ multiplex PCR, and TCRdb's table has in-frame clones only and misses some. Of roughly 410,000 clones in the sample, 83% were seen once. Comment on this clone: Its antigen is currently unknown.

V shed 4 bases, J shed 5 bases, and the junction held 5 bases outside the gene matches. Per germline, CDR1 SGHDT and CDR2 YYEEEE. The CDR3 is 13 amino acids. Sample treatment: over 15 received Ad26.COV2.S at low or high dose, single or two shots; roughly five received placebo; per-sample allocation not given. Samples analyzed were those drawn on day 63 after the first vaccine or placebo injection. The input for sequencing was peripheral blood, taken in a trial of Ad26.COV2.S vaccine versus placebo. This TCR came from a person aged 18-65 years who received the Ad26.COV2.S COVID-19 vaccine or a placebo. This chain joins TRBV5-6 and TRBJ2-5; TRBD1 matches at 7 bases. The DNA of the CDR3 is TGTGCCAGCAGCCCGGACAGGACGGAGACCCAGTACTTC. Its protein product is CASSPDRTETQYF.